The 14 T cell receptor beta chains presented below share a single source sample, sequenced in a study of regulatory T cells in long-lasting Graves disease. CDR3 regions were amplified by Arm-PCR using iRepertoire HTBI primers to build TCR beta libraries. From the multiplex PCR reads, TCRdb called clonotypes with MiXCR, one entry per CDR3 protein. The sample has fewer than 650,000 distinct CDR3 sequences, around 17% seen once; the top ten hold about 17%. Time point specified: newly diagnosed GD, antithyroid drugs for less than 3 months. Construction of the TCR library relied on RNA isolated from PBMCs. These data were also reused for a study on T cells in Graves' hyperthyroidism and ophthalmopathy.

The starting material was peripheral blood mononuclear cells (PBMCs), obtained at new diagnosis, from a patient treated with antithyroid drugs. The receptors stem from a woman aged 25 to 45 with Graves disease.

There are a few counts of this clonotype. The chain couples TRBV3-1 to TRBJ2-7, with a weak D call TRBD2 (6 bases). In germline, CDR1 is LGHDT, CDR2 YNNKEL (reference sequence). The CDR3 is 13 residues long. Trimming removed 0 bases at V and 6 bases at J, with 9 bases between. Written as DNA, the CDR3 is TGTGCCAGCAGCCAAGAGCACGGGGGCGAGCAGTACTTC. Residues: CASSQEHGGEQYF.

This clonotype was picked up many times. This chain uses TRBV6-5 with TRBJ2-7, with TRBD2 matching over 12 bases. The V gene end was trimmed by 0 bases and the J gene end by 4 bases; junction bases not matched to a gene: 7. Germline values: CDR1 MNHEY, CDR2 SVGAGI. The CDR3 is made up of 17 amino acids. The CDR3 region is CASSYSSPSGRVYEQYF. Here the CDR3 DNA reads TGTGCCAGCAGTTACTCGTCCCCTAGCGGGAGGGTATACGAGCAGTACTTC.

This clonotype was observed a few times. J is TRBJ1-5 and V is TRBV5-1; D perhaps matches TRBD1 (6 bases). The CDR3 sequence is 16 residues long. CDR1 SGHRS and CDR2 YFSETQ come from the germline V gene. The V end was cut by 4 bases, the J end by 7 bases, with 21 bases between. The CDR3 here is CASSPGGGGRGQPQHF. CDR3 sequence (DNA): TGCGCCAGCAGCCCCGGCGGAGGGGGGCGCGGACAGCCCCAGCATTTT. The variable domain in full, with the rest retrieved from reference TRBV5-1 and TRBJ1-5, is KAGVTQTPRYLIKTRGQQVTLSCSPISGHRSVSWYQQTPGQGLQFLFEYFSETQRNKGNFPGRFSGRQFSNSRSEMNVSTLELGDSALYLCASSPGGGGRGQPQHFGDGTRLSIL.

The chain is built from TRBV30 and TRBJ2-7, with 11 positions matching TRBD1. The CDR3 loop spans 15 amino acids. J was trimmed by 6 bases and V by 0 bases; bases with no gene match: 7. Germline V lookup: CDR1 GTSNPN, CDR2 SVGIG (reference sequence). The CDR3 nucleotides read TGTGCCTGGAGTGTTGGAGGGACAGGGGGACGCGAGCAGTACTTC. It codes for CAWSVGGTGGREQYF.

This chain uses TRBV28 with TRBJ2-2; 9 positions agree with TRBD2. The V and J ends lost 4 bases and 8 bases, in that order; junction bases with no gene match: 8. Germline assignment: CDR1 MDHEN and CDR2 SYDVKM. The CDR3 covers 15 residues. As DNA, the CDR3 is TGTGCCAGCAGTTCCGCGGGACTAGCTTCTGGGGAGCTGTTTTTT. As protein: CASSSAGLASGELFF.

This clonotype has a handful of counts. V gene TRBV28 combines with J gene TRBJ2-5; 9 nucleotides line up with TRBD1. The CDR3 runs 15 residues. Germline CDR1 MDHEN, CDR2 SYDVKM. V shed 5 bases and J 4 bases; nucleotides not matched to a gene: 8. In DNA, the CDR3 is TGTGCCAGCAGTCCCGGGGACAGGGTTTCAGAGACCCAGTACTTC. It codes for CASSPGDRVSETQYF. Combining the CDR3 with reference TRBV28 and TRBJ2-5 gives the whole variable domain DVKVTQSSRYLVKRTGEKVFLECVQDMDHENMFWYRQDPGLGLRLIYFSYDVKMKEKGDIPEGYSVSREKKERFSLILESASTNQTSMYLCASSPGDRVSETQYFGPGTRLLVL.

This chain joins TRBV20-1 and TRBJ2-7; the match to TRBD2 covers 7 bases. Germline assignment: CDR1 DFQATT and CDR2 SNEGSKA (reference sequence). V shed 0 bases and J 6 bases; nucleotides not matched to a gene: 11. The CDR3 loop spans 15 amino acids. The CDR3 reads CSARERRLASCEQYF. CDR3 in DNA: TGCAGTGCTAGAGAACGGCGACTAGCCAGCTGCGAGCAGTACTTC.

This clonotype occurred a few times. The V call is TRBV5-5, the J call TRBJ2-1; D is perhaps TRBD2 (5 bases). Looked up from germline, CDR1 is SGHKS and CDR2 is YYEKEE (reference sequence). The V and J ends lost 2 bases and 8 bases respectively, with 26 bases between them. There are 18 residues in the CDR3. CDR3 protein: CASSFVFTGSPGYDEQFF. CDR3 sequence (DNA): TGTGCCAGCAGCTTTGTTTTCACGGGGTCCCCTGGGTATGATGAGCAGTTCTTC.

A note on this clonotype: A much more abundant neighbour one base away suggests this may be a read error. V and J are TRBV6-5 and TRBJ2-7, with 9 nucleotides matching TRBD1. This CDR3 comprises 15 residues. Germline CDR1 reads MNHEY; CDR2 reads SVGAGI. Trimming removed 4 bases from V and 5 bases from J; junction bases left unmatched: 9. The DNA of the CDR3 is TGTGCCAGCAGTTCCTCCGGGACAGGGATCCACGAGCAGTACTTC. Translation: CASSSSGTGIHEQYF.

This clonotype occurred many times. The gene calls are TRBV28 and TRBJ1-5; D is undetermined. With 5 bases removed from V and 6 bases from J, the gap between germline ends came to 11 bases. Germline V gene data show CDR1 as MDHEN and CDR2 as SYDVKM. There are 13 residues in the CDR3. The CDR3 here is CASSLYSGQPQHF. CDR3 coding DNA: TGTGCCAGCAGTCTCTATAGCGGTCAGCCCCAGCATTTT.

The chain has TRBV7-8 and TRBJ1-6; D may be TRBD1 (5 bases). This CDR3 is 17 amino acids long. Between the trimmed V and J ends, which lost 5 bases and 7 bases, there was a span of 21 bases. Germline assignment: CDR1 SGHVS and CDR2 FQNEAQ. The CDR3 sequence: CASSLGVWGGTNSPLHF. In DNA form, the CDR3 reads TGTGCCAGCAGCCTAGGAGTTTGGGGAGGGACCAATTCACCCCTCCACTTT.

This clonotype was recorded at least ten times. The chain links TRBV7-3 to TRBJ2-1; a possible D gene is TRBD2 (6 bases). This CDR3 comprises 16 residues. Trimming stripped 3 bases from V and 8 bases from J, with 20 bases between. Germline V gene sequence: CDR1 SGHTA, CDR2 FQGTGA. The CDR3 protein is CASSFDRDLVRYEQFF. The CDR3 bases are TGTGCCAGCAGCTTCGACCGGGACTTAGTGAGATATGAGCAGTTCTTC.

The sample holds many counts of this clonotype. The genes are TRBV29-1 and TRBJ2-5; perhaps TRBD2 as D (7 bases). This CDR3 comprises 13 residues. Germline CDR1 is SQVTM and CDR2 is ANQGSEA. V was pared by 3 bases and J by 5 bases, with 13 bases between. The CDR3 nucleotides are TGCAGCGTTGACAGGGGAGGGAGGGAGACCCAGTACTTC. Amino acids: CSVDRGGRETQYF.

The rearrangement joins TRBV18 to TRBJ1-1; 7 positions agree with TRBD1. V was pared by 3 bases and J by 4 bases, with 5 bases of the junction left unmatched. Germline V gene data show CDR1 as KGHSH and CDR2 as LQKENI. The CDR3 runs 14 residues. CDR3 region: CASSPTGFGTEAFF. The DNA for the CDR3 is TGTGCCAGCTCACCGACAGGGTTCGGCACTGAAGCTTTCTTT.